This passage covers 28 T cell receptor beta chains from one sample sequenced in a study of blood T cell repertoires in COVID-19. TCRdb's table, derived via immunoSEQ multiplex PCR, lists solely in-frame clones and lacks some. The data hold about 270,000 clones, with about 91% observed a single time. The sequenced sample consisted of peripheral blood. The receptors derive from a person in their late teens or twenties with COVID-19, enrolled during active disease.

V gene TRBV7-9 combines with J gene TRBJ1-1, with D possibly being TRBD1 (5 bases). This CDR3 has 18 amino acids. Germline V gene lookup returns CDR1 SEHNR and CDR2 FQNEAQ (reference sequence). Deletions cut 5 bases from V and 0 bases from J, with 22 bases between. The DNA of the CDR3 is TGTGCCAGCAGCCCCCGCCTCAGGCAGGGCCCCATGAACACTGAAGCTTTCTTT. It codes for CASSPRLRQGPMNTEAFF.

This clone was observed a single time. The V gene is TRBV28, the J gene TRBJ2-7; 8 nucleotides agree with TRBD2. This CDR3 spans 17 amino acids. Germline CDR1 reads MDHEN; CDR2 reads SYDVKM. The trim removed 4 bases at V and 4 bases at J, leaving 15 bases unmatched. CDR3 DNA sequence: TGTGCCAGCAGTTCCCGGGAATGGGTAGCGGGAAGGTACGAGCAGTACTTC. It codes for CASSSREWVAGRYEQYF.

This clone has just one count. This specimen includes other DNA sequences encoding the same CDR3. This chain connects TRBV9 to TRBJ1-2; D is possibly TRBD1 (6 bases). CDR3 length: 14 residues. The germline V gene encodes CDR1 SGDLS and CDR2 YYNGEE. The V gene lost 0 bases and the J gene lost 5 bases, with 11 bases spanning the gap. CDR3 sequence: CASSVEQGLYGYTF. The CDR3 DNA reads TGTGCCAGCAGCGTAGAACAGGGCCTGTATGGCTACACCTTC.

The chain combines TRBV10-3 with TRBJ1-2; D unclear. Deletions cut 0 bases from V and 0 bases from J, with 2 bases between. Germline-derived CDR1 and CDR2 are ENHRY and SYGVKD. The CDR3 consists of 13 residues. CDR3 amino acids: CAISESTNYGYTF. DNA for the CDR3: TGTGCCATCAGTGAGTCCACTAACTATGGCTACACCTTC.

The chain is built from TRBV6-5 and TRBJ2-7; 7 bases are a match to TRBD1. CDR1 and CDR2 (germline): MNHEY, SVGAGI. This CDR3 has 14 residues. Germline trimming cut 4 bases from V and 3 bases from J; bases unmatched to any gene: 6. The CDR3 DNA reads as TGTGCCAGCAGTTCACAGGGGCCTATCTACGAGCAGTACTTC. Translated: CASSSQGPIYEQYF.

The chain couples TRBV3-1 (or the pseudogene TRBV3-2) to TRBJ1-6; 10 bases fit TRBD1. Per the germline V gene, CDR1 is LGHDT and CDR2 is YNNKEL (reference sequence). The CDR3 totals 15 residues. Losses at the gene ends were 1 base for V and 10 bases for J; bases not matched to a gene: 4. The chain's CDR3 is CASSQGTGGRSPLHF. Here the CDR3 DNA reads TGTGCCAGCAGCCAAGGGACAGGGGGTAGGTCACCCCTCCACTTT.

The chain joins TRBV11-2 to TRBJ2-1, with a tentative D call TRBD2 (6 bases). V was clipped by 5 bases and J by 0 bases, with 11 bases between them. This CDR3 contains 15 residues. Germline lookup yields CDR1 SGHAT and CDR2 FQNNGV. The DNA for the CDR3 is TGTGCCAGCAGCCCCGGGACTGGCTCCTACAATGAGCAGTTCTTC. Its protein is CASSPGTGSYNEQFF.

Concerning this clone: Other DNA sequences in the same sample also yield this CDR3. CDR3 loop: CASSFSGSGTDTQYF. The CDR3 region has the DNA TGCGCCAGCAGCTTTAGCGGGAGTGGCACAGATACGCAGTATTTT. The rearrangement links TRBV5-1 to TRBJ2-3, with 9 nucleotides matching TRBD2. The junction had 2 bases not matched to a gene; V was cut back by 2 bases and J by 1 base. This CDR3 has 15 residues. Germline V gene data show CDR1 as SGHRS and CDR2 as YFSETQ.

The chain is built from TRBV4-3 and TRBJ1-2; perhaps TRBD1 as D (5 bases). Germline V gene sequence: CDR1 LGHNA, CDR2 YSLEER. The CDR3 is made up of 14 amino acids. V dropped 1 base and J dropped 4 bases, with 10 bases sitting between them. CDR3 residues: CASSQGTSGYGYTF. CDR3 coding DNA: TGCGCCAGCAGCCAAGGGACATCCGGCTATGGCTACACCTTC.

The chain has TRBV29-1 and TRBJ2-3; TRBD2 matches at 8 bases. The germline gives CDR1 SQVTM, CDR2 ANQGSEA. The V and J ends lost 2 bases and 4 bases, in that order; junction bases with no gene match: 5. This CDR3 has 14 residues. CDR3 sequence: CSVEPGGHSDTQYF. The DNA of the CDR3 is TGCAGCGTTGAACCGGGGGGGCATTCAGATACGCAGTATTTT.

This chain connects TRBV28 to TRBJ1-1, with 7 nucleotides matching TRBD1. The CDR3 spans 12 residues. The V gene's germline CDR1 is MDHEN and CDR2 SYDVKM. With 5 bases clipped from V and 7 bases from J, the junction kept 4 bases outside the gene matches. CDR3 protein: CASSVRGNEAFF. CDR3 coding DNA: TGTGCCAGCAGTGTCAGGGGGAATGAAGCTTTCTTT. Full variable domain (rest looked up from reference TRBV28 and TRBJ1-1): DVKVTQSSRYLVKRTGEKVFLECVQDMDHENMFWYRQDPGLGLRLIYFSYDVKMKEKGDIPEGYSVSREKKERFSLILESASTNQTSMYLCASSVRGNEAFFGQGTRLTVV.

The chain uses TRBV5-1 and TRBJ1-1; tentative D call: TRBD1 (5 bases). This CDR3 spans 13 amino acids. Trimming left V 3 bases short and J 7 bases short, with 13 bases between. Germline V lookup: CDR1 SGHRS, CDR2 YFSETQ. CDR3 in DNA: TGCGCCAGCAGCTCCATGGGGGAGGGTGAAGCTTTCTTT. Its translation: CASSSMGEGEAFF. The full variable domain, in which reference TRBV5-1 and TRBJ1-1 provide the parts outside the CDR3, is KAGVTQTPRYLIKTRGQQVTLSCSPISGHRSVSWYQQTPGQGLQFLFEYFSETQRNKGNFPGRFSGRQFSNSRSEMNVSTLELGDSALYLCASSSMGEGEAFFGQGTRLTVV.

V and J are TRBV5-8 and TRBJ2-7; 7 nucleotides line up with TRBD2. V shed 1 base, J shed 5 bases, and the junction held 9 bases outside the gene matches. The germline V gene encodes CDR1 SGHTS and CDR2 YDEGEE. The length of the CDR3 is 15 residues. The CDR3 loop reads CASSLLGGVLNEQYF. CDR3 DNA sequence: TGTGCCAGCAGCTTGCTGGGGGGGGTTCTCAACGAGCAGTACTTC.

The chain combines TRBV6-2 or TRBV6-3 with TRBJ2-3; tentative D call: TRBD2 (6 bases). The CDR3 has 19 amino acids. Germline V gene data show CDR1 as MNHEY and CDR2 as SVGEGT. V was clipped by 2 bases and J by 0 bases, with 21 bases between them. CDR3: CASSYPSGAPALSTDTQYF. CDR3 nucleotides: TGTGCCAGCAGTTACCCTTCGGGAGCCCCCGCCCTTAGCACAGATACGCAGTATTTT.

CDR3 region: CASRYSSYEQYF. The CDR3 bases are TGTGCCAGCAGGTACAGCTCCTACGAGCAGTACTTC. V is TRBV2 and J is TRBJ2-7; the D is unclear. Germline loops: CDR1 SNHLY, CDR2 FYNNEI. V lost 6 bases and J lost 0, with 6 bases in between. There are 12 residues in the CDR3.

This CDR3 reads CASSQQGVGSPLHF. CDR3 sequence (DNA): TGCGCCAGCAGCCAACAGGGGGTAGGTTCACCCCTCCACTTT. The chain uses TRBV4-1 and TRBJ1-6, with 7 bases matching TRBD1. After removal of 2 bases from V and 9 bases from J, the junction contained 4 bases not matched to a gene. The V gene's germline CDR1 is MGHRA and CDR2 YSYEKL. CDR3 length equals 14 residues.

The chain uses TRBV2 and TRBJ2-5, with 7 bases fitting TRBD2. Germline-derived CDR1 and CDR2 are SNHLY and FYNNEI. J lost 5 bases, V lost 11 bases, and 11 bases had no gene match. This CDR3 contains 13 residues. The CDR3 sequence: CAGSQMGGETQYF. DNA of the CDR3: TGTGCCGGCTCGCAAATGGGAGGGGAGACCCAGTACTTC. Looking up the rest from reference TRBV2 and TRBJ2-5 gives the full variable domain: EPEVTQTPSHQVTQMGQEVILRCVPISNHLYFYWYRQILGQKVEFLVSFYNNEISEKSEIFDDQFSVERPDGSNFTLKIRSTKLEDSAMYFCAGSQMGGETQYFGPGTRLLVL.

The chain combines TRBV7-9 with TRBJ1-5, with D unclear. The CDR3 consists of 13 residues. V dropped 1 base and J dropped 6 bases, with 7 bases sitting between them. Germline CDR1 is SEHNR and CDR2 is FQNEAQ (reference sequence). The CDR3 nucleotides read TGTGCCAGCAGCTTAGGGGCTATTCAGCCCCAGCATTTT. Translated: CASSLGAIQPQHF.

This rearrangement joins TRBV7-9 to TRBJ2-2, with TRBD1 identical over 11 bases. CDR1 is SEHNR, CDR2 FQNEAQ, per germline (reference sequence). The CDR3 runs to 16 residues. The V gene end was trimmed by 4 bases and the J gene end by 3 bases; junction bases not matched to a gene: 4. CDR3 sequence reads: CASSSGQGVDTGELFF. Here the CDR3 DNA reads TGTGCCAGCAGCTCGGGACAGGGGGTAGACACCGGGGAGCTGTTTTTT.

The J gene is TRBJ2-3, the V gene TRBV9, with no clear D. CDR1 and CDR2 (germline): SGDLS, YYNGEE. The V and J ends lost 2 bases and 4 bases respectively, with 8 bases between them. This CDR3 spans 13 amino acids. The DNA for the CDR3 is TGTGCCAGCAGCGTTTCGGTACCAGATACGCAGTATTTT. Its translation: CASSVSVPDTQYF.

V gene TRBV4-1 combines with J gene TRBJ1-5, with 8 nucleotides matching TRBD1. Trimming cost V 6 bases and J 6 bases; bases outside gene matches: 7. The germline V gene encodes CDR1 MGHRA and CDR2 YSYEKL. The CDR3 extends over 14 amino acids. The CDR3 region has the DNA TGCGCCAGCAGAGCTCAGGGGGCGGGTCAGCCCCAGCATTTT. Its protein product is CASRAQGAGQPQHF.

This rearrangement joins TRBV5-1 to TRBJ2-7; a weak D match, TRBD1 (6 bases). Looked up from germline, CDR1 is SGHRS and CDR2 is YFSETQ. V lost 1 base and J 6 bases, leaving 11 bases between the germline ends. This CDR3 is 13 amino acids long. The DNA for the CDR3 is TGCGCCAGCAGCTTGCCAGGGGCGGCCGAGCAGTACTTC. Translation gives CASSLPGAAEQYF.

This clone came up a few times. J is TRBJ2-7 and V is TRBV18; D is ambiguous. CDR1 and CDR2 (germline): KGHSH, LQKENI. The CDR3 is 15 amino acids. Trimming removed 2 bases at V and 0 bases at J, with 11 bases between. CDR3: CASSPAPRSSYEQYF. In DNA form, the CDR3 reads TGTGCCAGCTCACCAGCCCCCCGGAGCTCCTACGAGCAGTACTTC.

A single count supports this clone. The gene calls are TRBV9 and TRBJ2-2; D possibly corresponds to TRBD2 (5 bases). Germline V lookup: CDR1 SGDLS, CDR2 YYNGEE. The germline V and J ends were trimmed by 0 bases and 2 bases, with 14 bases remaining between them. This CDR3 spans 17 amino acids. The CDR3 loop is CASSVAGRADNTGELFF. The CDR3 nucleotides are TGTGCCAGCAGCGTAGCCGGGCGGGCCGACAACACCGGGGAGCTGTTTTTT.

V gene TRBV5-6 combines with J gene TRBJ2-3; tentative D call: TRBD1 (8 bases). Deletions cut 2 bases from V and 4 bases from J, with 17 bases between. CDR1 and CDR2 from the germline V gene are SGHDT and YYEEEE. The CDR3 spans 16 residues. The CDR3: CASSFTTGGGPDTQYF. DNA of the CDR3: TGTGCCAGCAGCTTTACCACAGGGGGGGGCCCAGATACGCAGTATTTT.

V gene TRBV7-2 combines with J gene TRBJ2-7; a weak D match, TRBD2 (6 bases). Germline V gives CDR1 SGHTA, CDR2 FQGNSA. The V and J ends lost 5 bases and 6 bases respectively, with 20 bases between them. This CDR3 spans 15 amino acids. CDR3 region: CASSQLSGEQAEQYF. The CDR3 nucleotides are TGTGCCAGCAGCCAGCTTTCGGGGGAACAGGCCGAGCAGTACTTC.

This clone has only one observation. The DNA of the CDR3 is TGCGCCAGCAGCCAAGTTAACCTTCTTCCTAGCGGGAGTGATACGCAGTATTTT. The encoded protein is CASSQVNLLPSGSDTQYF. The genes are TRBV4-1 and TRBJ2-3, with TRBD2 matching 10 bases. From germline, CDR1 is MGHRA and CDR2 YSYEKL. V dropped 1 base and J dropped 6; count of bases not matched to a gene: 13. The CDR3 extends over 18 amino acids.

J is TRBJ2-7 and V is TRBV30, with D perhaps TRBD2 (6 bases). Looked up from germline, CDR1 is GTSNPN and CDR2 is SVGIG (reference sequence). This CDR3 spans 15 amino acids. The V gene lost 0 bases and the J gene lost 2 bases, with 14 bases spanning the gap. The CDR3 region is CAWSVGGAPAYEQYF. CDR3 DNA: TGTGCCTGGAGTGTAGGAGGGGCTCCTGCCTACGAGCAGTACTTC.